Below are 2 T cell receptor beta chains sequenced from a single sample in a study of neurological immune-mediated disorders. MiXCR, applied by TCRdb to the 5' RACE reads, yields one record per CDR3 protein. The table has approximately 65,000 distinct CDR3 sequences, roughly 4.9% seen once. Input material: PBMCs. Receptor source: a human donor with multiple sclerosis. The donor label of this sample is uncertain.

This clonotype was picked up many times. The chain has TRBV14 and TRBJ2-2; 9 bases fit TRBD1. Germline values: CDR1 SGHDN, CDR2 FVKESK. This CDR3 contains 16 residues. J gave up 5 bases and V 4 bases, and 8 bases lay outside the gene matches. The CDR3 nucleotides read TGTGCCAGCAGCCTTCGGACAGGGGCATGGACCGGGGAGCTGTTTTTT. It encodes CASSLRTGAWTGELFF. Together with reference TRBV14 and TRBJ2-2, the CDR3 gives the full variable domain: EAGVTQFPSHSVIEKGQTVTLRCDPISGHDNLYWYRRVMGKEIKFLLHFVKESKQDESGMPNNRFLAERTGGTYSTLKVQPAELEDSGVYFCASSLRTGAWTGELFFGEGSRLTVL.

There are many counts of this clonotype. This chain links TRBV5-6 with TRBJ2-7; 7 bases are shared with TRBD2. The CDR3 sequence is 15 residues long. Looked up from germline, CDR1 is SGHDT and CDR2 is YYEEEE. V dropped 4 bases and J dropped 0; count of bases not matched to a gene: 7. The CDR3 DNA is TGTGCCAGCAGCCCGGGGGGAGGGAACTCCTACGAGCAGTACTTC. Its protein is CASSPGGGNSYEQYF.